The T cell receptor (beta chain) under discussion was sequenced for a study of blood T cells in healthy people across ages. Broader study findings: Donor CMV status was unknown, possibly confounding expanded clonotype changes. Estimated diversity that came from one million T cells was considered an underestimate.

Every donor gave roughly 9.2 milliliters of peripheral blood. To note about this clonotype: The antigen remains undetermined.

With a J-beta primer mix and a sample-barcoded 5' primer, a second PCR ran roughly 6 to 11 cycles. A tag from a template-switch adaptor with 12 random nucleotides marked each cDNA molecule. TCRdb recomputed calls from the 5' RACE reads with MiXCR, one row per CDR3 protein. This table has about 1.4 million distinct CDR3 sequences, 55% to 75% appearing once. This TCR was recovered from a man younger than 35 in good health. The sequencing sample was made of blood.

The CDR3 loop is CASSESRLTGGYEQYF. In DNA, the CDR3 is TGTGCCAGCAGTGAATCCCGGCTCACAGGGGGCTACGAGCAGTACTTC. The rearrangement uses TRBV25-1 and TRBJ2-7; TRBD1 aligns across 8 bases. V dropped 1 base and J dropped 3; count of bases not matched to a gene: 8. CDR3 length: 16 amino acids. The germline gives CDR1 MGHDK, CDR2 SYGVNS.